This TCR beta chain was observed in a study of T-cell memory formation after mild COVID-19. Study findings and constraints: Mainly CM and EM harbored the contracting CD4+ clones; mainly EMRA harbored the CD8+ ones.

The CDR3 covers 15 residues. Germline V gives CDR1 SEHNR, CDR2 FQNEAQ (reference sequence). V was cut by 5 bases and J by 3 bases, with 16 bases left in between. In regard to this clonotype: What it binds is not known.

The TCR alpha and TCR beta cDNA libraries, bearing sample barcodes and UMIs, were generated by 5'RACE using constant-segment primers. TCRdb fed the 5' RACE reads into MiXCR, producing one record per CDR3 protein. The table lists fewer than 500,000 distinct CDR3 sequences, 20% to 30% of them singletons, with 9.5% to 15% in the top ten. The chain employs TRBV7-9 and TRBJ1-1, with D possibly TRBD1 on 5 matching bases. This clonotype was sampled from an adult woman who had mild COVID-19 (a few samples of this study predate the infection). Cell type and time point are not known. Sequencing was carried out using PBMCs or a T cell subset sorted from them (not recorded which). The CDR3 reads CASSQPGLKDTEAFF. Here the CDR3 DNA reads TGTGCCAGCAGCCAACCGGGACTGAAGGACACTGAAGCTTTCTTT. The entire variable domain, with the rest obtained from reference TRBV7-9 and TRBJ1-1, is as follows: DTGVSQNPRHKITKRGQNVTFRCDPISEHNRLYWYRQTLGQGPEFLTYFQNEAQLEKSRLLSDRFSAERPKGSFSTLEIQRTEQGDSAMYLCASSQPGLKDTEAFFGQGTRLTVV.